The following is a T cell receptor (beta chain) sequence with its context. While infection was still active, Seattle patients were enrolled and then followed longitudinally. Repertoires were generated with immunoSEQ multiplex PCR, while TCRdb's copy carries only in-frame clones and drops some. Of about half a million clones listed, 89% are singletons. The V gene's germline CDR1 is LNHNV and CDR2 YYDKDF (reference sequence). Trimming cost V 5 bases and J 3 bases, with 9 bases left between them. The CDR3 has 13 residues. The data originate from a study of blood T cell repertoires in COVID-19. Study-level information: Italy, Spain and the United States were the sources of the convalescent and acute COVID-19 samples. Sources were T cells, B-cell-depleted T cells, or PBMCs; the material itself was cDNA or gDNA.

The TCR sequence derives from a man aged 18 to 30 with COVID-19, enrolled during active disease. What was sequenced was peripheral blood. The rearrangement links TRBV15 to TRBJ2-3; D may be TRBD1 (6 bases). CDR3 residues: CATSYRVTDTQYF. The CDR3 DNA is TGTGCCACCAGCTACAGGGTTACAGATACGCAGTATTTT.